One and the same sample provided the 28 T cell receptor beta chains below, sequenced in a study of T-cell reconstitution after alpha-beta-depleted transplantation in children. The authors prepared the TCRbeta library with unique molecular identifiers. From the PCR reads, TCRdb called clonotypes with MiXCR, one entry per CDR3 protein. The table lists a few hundred thousand distinct CDR3 sequences, approximately 7% of them singletons. The source material was PBMCs, sampled before TCRalphabeta/CD19-depleted stem cell transplant. Receptors originate from a boy younger than 10 with acute lymphoblastic leukemia, due to receive a stem cell transplant.

The table lists this clonotype with many counts. The chain carries TRBV29-1 and TRBJ2-1; 12 bases are shared with TRBD2. The CDR3 is 14 amino acids. V lost 7 bases, J lost 5 bases, and 6 bases stayed unmatched. Germline V gene data show CDR1 as SQVTM and CDR2 as ANQGSEA. CDR3: CSALGLAGNNEQFF. DNA of the CDR3: TGCAGCGCCTTGGGACTAGCGGGTAACAATGAGCAGTTCTTC.

This clonotype has only one observation. The chain combines TRBV15 with TRBJ2-1, with 12 bases matching TRBD2. V lost 8 bases and J lost 10; bases outside the gene matches: 6. The CDR3 extends over 13 amino acids. Germline loops: CDR1 LNHNV, CDR2 YYDKDF (reference sequence). The CDR3 nucleotides read TGTGCCACCGGGACTAGCGGGCGCCCGGAGCAGTTCTTC. Translation gives CATGTSGRPEQFF.

Ten or more counts support this clonotype. The gene calls are TRBV7-2 and TRBJ1-2, with D possibly matching TRBD1 (5 bases). V shed 2 bases and J shed 5 bases, with 9 bases lying between them. The CDR3 covers 13 residues. CDR1 is SGHTA and CDR2 is FQGNSA in the germline V gene. The CDR3 nucleotides are TGTGCCAGCAGCTTATTGGGGGGTTATGGCTACACCTTC. It codes for CASSLLGGYGYTF.

The chain links TRBV20-1 to TRBJ2-3; D may be TRBD2 (6 bases). V was cut by 4 bases and J by 0 bases, with 11 bases left in between. Germline CDR1 reads DFQATT; CDR2 reads SNEGSKA (reference sequence). The CDR3 runs to 14 residues. The DNA for the CDR3 is TGCAGTGCTAATCCCGGGACTAGCACAGATACGCAGTATTTT. Amino acids: CSANPGTSTDTQYF.

The rearrangement links TRBV7-9 to TRBJ2-5, with 11 positions matching TRBD2. J was trimmed by 1 base and V by 6 bases; bases with no gene match: 7. The CDR3 consists of 16 residues. From germline, CDR1 is SEHNR and CDR2 FQNEAQ (reference sequence). For the CDR3, the DNA is TGTGCCAGCAGTACGACTAGCGGGACTCTCCAAGAGACCCAGTACTTC. Translation gives CASSTTSGTLQETQYF.

This clonotype was recorded at least ten times. The V gene is TRBV6-2 or TRBV6-3, the J gene TRBJ2-1, with 11 bases aligning to TRBD2. The CDR3 has 15 residues. From germline, CDR1 is MNHEY and CDR2 SVGEGT. Trimming took 10 bases from V and 2 from J; bases not matched to a gene: 7. The CDR3 reads CATRGTSGPYNEQFF. DNA for the CDR3: TGTGCCACCCGAGGGACTAGCGGACCCTACAATGAGCAGTTCTTC.

This clonotype has ten or more counts. The J gene is TRBJ2-2, the V gene TRBV6-5; 7 bases align to TRBD1. The germline gives CDR1 MNHEY, CDR2 SVGAGI. With 2 bases clipped from V and 6 bases from J, the junction kept 6 bases outside the gene matches. CDR3 length equals 15 residues. CDR3 bases: TGTGCCAGCAGTTACCTGACAGGGACGCCCGGGGAGCTGTTTTTT. Its translation: CASSYLTGTPGELFF.

This clonotype was detected only a few times. The chain recombines TRBV28 with TRBJ2-7; D is perhaps TRBD1 or TRBD2 (5 bases each). From germline, CDR1 is MDHEN and CDR2 SYDVKM. Trimming stripped 5 bases from V and 11 bases from J, with 13 bases between. The CDR3 sequence is 11 residues long. In DNA, the CDR3 is TGTGCCAGCAGTCCGGGAACCAGGGAGTACTTC. As protein: CASSPGTREYF.

This clonotype was counted at least ten times. V gene TRBV5-1 combines with J gene TRBJ1-1; unclear D gene. Germline CDR1 is SGHRS and CDR2 is YFSETQ. The CDR3 is 14 residues long. V lost 0 bases to trimming and J lost 6 bases, with 12 bases between them. The DNA for the CDR3 is TGCGCCAGCAGCTTGGTTCCGGGGAAGTCTGAAGCTTTCTTT. Protein: CASSLVPGKSEAFF.

The sample holds many counts of this clonotype. The chain carries TRBV12-3 or TRBV12-4 and TRBJ2-6; a possible D gene is TRBD1 (5 bases). V was cut by 5 bases and J by 0 bases, with 11 bases left in between. CDR3 length equals 16 residues. The CDR3 here is CASSPGHHSGANVLTF. As DNA, the CDR3 is TGTGCCAGCAGTCCAGGACATCACTCTGGGGCCAACGTCCTGACTTTC.

The table lists this clonotype with many counts. V usage is TRBV2 and J usage is TRBJ1-6; the D gene is possibly TRBD1 (5 bases). The CDR3 is 11 residues long. Between the trimmed V and J ends, which lost 7 bases and 8 bases, there was a span of 6 bases. Germline V gives CDR1 SNHLY, CDR2 FYNNEI. The CDR3 bases are TGTGCCAGCAAACAGGATTCACCCCTCCACTTT. Its protein is CASKQDSPLHF.

In this sample, this clonotype turned up many times. The V call is TRBV5-1, the J call TRBJ2-7; D not resolved. CDR3 length equals 13 residues. Germline lookup yields CDR1 SGHRS and CDR2 YFSETQ. The V gene lost 2 bases and the J gene lost 6 bases, with 12 bases spanning the gap. The CDR3 nucleotides are TGCGCCAGCAGCTTTACTCTAACCTCCGAGCAGTACTTC. Protein sequence: CASSFTLTSEQYF. Full variable domain (remainder filled in from reference TRBV5-1 and TRBJ2-7): KAGVTQTPRYLIKTRGQQVTLSCSPISGHRSVSWYQQTPGQGLQFLFEYFSETQRNKGNFPGRFSGRQFSNSRSEMNVSTLELGDSALYLCASSFTLTSEQYFGPGTRLTVT.

The sample holds many counts of this clonotype. This chain joins TRBV7-9 and TRBJ2-6; perhaps TRBD1 as D (6 bases). Germline V gene sequence: CDR1 SEHNR, CDR2 FQNEAQ (reference sequence). Trimming stripped 7 bases from V and 0 bases from J, with 10 bases between. The CDR3 runs to 15 residues. The CDR3 sequence is CASIGQLSGANVLTF. Written as DNA, the CDR3 is TGTGCCAGCATTGGACAGCTCTCTGGGGCCAACGTCCTGACTTTC.

The rearrangement links TRBV20-1 to TRBJ2-1; 10 bases line up with TRBD2. The CDR3 covers 15 residues. The V gene end was trimmed by 6 bases and the J gene end by 7 bases; junction bases not matched to a gene: 12. CDR1 and CDR2 (germline): DFQATT, SNEGSKA (reference sequence). CDR3 amino acids: CSAHYSGRAHNEQFF. DNA for the CDR3: TGCAGTGCCCACTACAGCGGGAGGGCCCATAATGAGCAGTTCTTC.

This clonotype has a count of ten or more. The rearrangement uses TRBV29-1 and TRBJ1-1, with D possibly being TRBD1 (6 bases). The germline V gene has CDR1 SQVTM and CDR2 ANQGSEA. Trimming left V 7 bases short and J 0 bases short, with 12 bases between. The CDR3 totals 13 residues. The CDR3 protein is CSALRGMNTEAFF. CDR3 nucleotide sequence: TGCAGCGCCCTCAGGGGAATGAACACTGAAGCTTTCTTT. The whole variable domain, remainder taken from reference TRBV29-1 and TRBJ1-1, is SAVISQKPSRDICQRGTSLTIQCQVDSQVTMMFWYRQQPGQSLTLIATANQGSEATYESGFVIDKFPISRPNLTFSTLTVSNMSPEDSSIYLCSALRGMNTEAFFGQGTRLTVV.

This clonotype came up many times. The chain couples TRBV28 to TRBJ1-5; maybe TRBD1 (5 bases). The germline gives CDR1 MDHEN, CDR2 SYDVKM. The CDR3 loop spans 13 amino acids. Trimming pared 6 bases from V and 7 bases from J, leaving 13 bases between. Here the CDR3 reads CASSLQGYQPQHF. The CDR3 DNA reads as TGTGCCAGCAGCCTGCAGGGATACCAGCCCCAGCATTTT.

Many counts were recorded for this clonotype. This chain uses TRBV7-2 with TRBJ2-3, with 11 nucleotides matching TRBD2. With 7 bases clipped from V and 0 bases from J, the junction kept 6 bases outside the gene matches. Germline-derived CDR1 and CDR2 are SGHTA and FQGNSA. CDR3 length equals 16 residues. The CDR3 nucleotides read TGTGCCAGCACAAGAATAGCGGGAGGGAGCACAGATACGCAGTATTTT. The encoded protein is CASTRIAGGSTDTQYF.

This clonotype was seen ten or more times. This chain uses TRBV5-1 with TRBJ2-7; 9 bases agree with TRBD1. The V gene end was trimmed by 0 bases and the J gene end by 7 bases; junction bases not matched to a gene: 5. The CDR3 is 14 residues long. Germline CDR1 is SGHRS and CDR2 is YFSETQ. CDR3 in amino acids: CASSLVQGAREQYF. CDR3 DNA sequence: TGCGCCAGCAGCTTGGTACAGGGGGCTCGGGAGCAGTACTTC.

The sample holds many counts of this clonotype. The J gene is TRBJ2-1, the V gene TRBV5-1, with 10 bases matching TRBD2. Germline V gives CDR1 SGHRS, CDR2 YFSETQ. This CDR3 comprises 16 residues. Trimming at V came to 4 bases and at J to 12 bases, leaving 16 bases not matched to a gene. The CDR3 loop reads CASSTTLSGGASGQFF. The CDR3 region has the DNA TGCGCCAGCAGCACCACCCTCAGCGGGGGGGCCTCAGGGCAGTTCTTC.

This clonotype was counted ten times or more. The chain combines TRBV7-2 with TRBJ2-5; 7 bases map to TRBD2. The V gene's germline CDR1 is SGHTA and CDR2 FQGNSA. Losses at the gene ends were 3 bases for V and 5 bases for J; bases not matched to a gene: 3. The CDR3 extends over 13 amino acids. The CDR3 sequence: CASSFSGGETQYF. The DNA for the CDR3 is TGTGCCAGCAGCTTTTCCGGGGGGGAGACCCAGTACTTC.

This clonotype was seen many times. The V gene is TRBV6-5, the J gene TRBJ2-6; D not certain. The ends were cut back, 2 bases at V and 1 base at J, with 3 bases in the middle. The CDR3 sequence is 14 residues long. Germline assignment: CDR1 MNHEY and CDR2 SVGAGI. Here the CDR3 DNA reads TGTGCCAGCAGTTACACTTCTGGGGCCAACGTCCTGACTTTC. Protein: CASSYTSGANVLTF.

The CDR3 DNA reads as TGCGCCAGCAGCCCGAGAGGGACAGGGGCCTACGAGCAGTACTTC. This translates into CASSPRGTGAYEQYF. The rearrangement links TRBV4-3 to TRBJ2-7, with 10 bases lining up with TRBD1. This CDR3 is 15 amino acids long. The J segment lost 2 bases and the V segment lost 4 bases, leaving 5 bases of the junction unmatched. Looked up from germline, CDR1 is LGHNA and CDR2 is YSLEER.

The chain joins TRBV12-3 or TRBV12-4 to TRBJ2-7, with D tentatively TRBD2 (6 bases). V dropped 4 bases and J dropped 1 base, with 14 bases sitting between them. The CDR3 extends over 15 amino acids. The CDR3 region has the DNA TGTGCCAGCAGTTACGGGGGAGGTCTTTCCTACGAGCAGTACTTC. Its translation is CASSYGGGLSYEQYF.

This clonotype has at least ten counts. In DNA form, the CDR3 reads TGTGCCAGCAGCTTGGGGACATCGAGCTCCTACGAGCAGTACTTC. Protein product: CASSLGTSSSYEQYF. The chain links TRBV5-5 to TRBJ2-7, with a weak D call TRBD1 (5 bases). CDR1 and CDR2 from the germline V gene are SGHKS and YYEKEE (reference sequence). CDR3 length equals 15 residues. The V end lost 0 bases, the J end lost 0 bases, and 10 bases lay between the germline ends.

At least ten counts were recorded for this clonotype. The DNA of the CDR3 is TGTGCCAGCAGTTTAGTTAGGGAGGCTGCCGGGGAGCTGTTTTTT. Residues: CASSLVREAAGELFF. The chain is built from TRBV28 and TRBJ2-2; the D gene is possibly TRBD2 (6 bases). V was shortened by 2 bases and J by 6 bases, with 13 bases between the two germline ends. The CDR3 totals 15 residues. Germline CDR1 MDHEN, CDR2 SYDVKM.

This sequence joins TRBV5-1 and TRBJ1-4; D ambiguous. Trimming cost V 3 bases and J 8 bases, with 14 bases left between them. The CDR3 length is 14 residues. The germline gives CDR1 SGHRS, CDR2 YFSETQ. The CDR3 region is CASSSPRPGEKLFF. CDR3 bases: TGCGCCAGCAGCTCGCCCCGGCCAGGAGAAAAACTGTTTTTT.

This clonotype was seen repeatedly, ten times or more. This chain links TRBV11-2 with TRBJ2-1; 10 positions match TRBD2. V shed 4 bases and J 4 bases; nucleotides not matched to a gene: 19. The CDR3 is 20 amino acids. Germline V gene sequence: CDR1 SGHAT, CDR2 FQNNGV. The CDR3 protein is CASSSLEASGSTRAYNEQFF. The CDR3 nucleotides are TGTGCCAGCAGCTCCCTTGAGGCTAGCGGGAGCACCCGGGCATACAATGAGCAGTTCTTC.

This clonotype was detected ten times or more. This rearrangement joins TRBV6-2 or TRBV6-3 to TRBJ2-1, with D unclear. The V end was cut by 7 bases, the J end by 10 bases, with 11 bases between. Germline V gene sequence: CDR1 MNHEY, CDR2 SVGEGT. CDR3 length: 11 residues. CDR3 in DNA: TGTGCCAGCACCCGGTTGGGGGAGCAGTTCTTC. As protein: CASTRLGEQFF.